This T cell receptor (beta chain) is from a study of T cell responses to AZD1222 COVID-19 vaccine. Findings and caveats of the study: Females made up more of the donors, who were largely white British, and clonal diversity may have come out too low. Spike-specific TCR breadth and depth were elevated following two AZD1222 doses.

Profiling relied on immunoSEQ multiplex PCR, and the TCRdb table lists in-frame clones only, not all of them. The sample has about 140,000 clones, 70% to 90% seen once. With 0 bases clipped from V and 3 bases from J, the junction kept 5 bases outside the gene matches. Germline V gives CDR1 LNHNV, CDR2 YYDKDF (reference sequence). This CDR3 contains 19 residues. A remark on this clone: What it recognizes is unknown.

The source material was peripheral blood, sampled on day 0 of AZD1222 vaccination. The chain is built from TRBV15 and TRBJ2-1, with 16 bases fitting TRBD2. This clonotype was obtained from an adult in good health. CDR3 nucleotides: TGTGCCACCAGCAGAGAGAGGGGGACTAGCGGGAGGGACTACAATGAGCAGTTCTTC. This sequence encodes CATSRERGTSGRDYNEQFF. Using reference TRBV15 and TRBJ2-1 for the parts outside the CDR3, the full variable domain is DAMVIQNPRYQVTQFGKPVTLSCSQTLNHNVMYWYQQKSSQAPKLLFHYYDKDFNNEADTPDNFQSRRPNTSFCFLDIRSPGLGDTAMYLCATSRERGTSGRDYNEQFFGPGTRLTVL.